The clone carrying this T cell receptor (beta chain) came up many times. The antigen is unknown. These data are taken from a study of CD8 T cells in ankylosing spondylitis. V gave up 6 bases and J gave up 6 bases; unmatched junction bases: 1. The CDR3 loop spans 12 amino acids. Each CDR3 protein gets one entry after TCRdb re-called the 5' RACE reads with MiXCR. The table includes about 140,000 distinct CDR3 sequences, under 35% detected once. Study-wide findings and caveats: Clones linked to the disease showed a CD8+ phenotype. They occurred at relatively low frequencies in peripheral blood. Disease-linked clones reportedly showed significant enrichment in matched ankylosing spondylitis synovial fluid.

The rearrangement links TRBV12-3 or TRBV12-4 to TRBJ2-4; 8 bases map to TRBD2. This sequence originates from a male donor with ankylosing spondylitis. Sequencing used synovial fluid, either unsorted or a sorted T cell fraction (not recorded which). CDR3 region: CASRSGGNIQYF. CDR3 sequence (DNA): TGTGCCAGCAGAAGCGGGGGAAACATTCAGTACTTC.